Listed below are T cell receptor beta chains from one sample, sequenced in a study of blood T cell repertoires in COVID-19. The method was immunoSEQ multiplex PCR; TCRdb's version includes in-frame clones alone and lacks a portion of them. The sample carries around 81,000 clones, approximately 85% recorded once. Sequenced material: peripheral blood. The receptors here all came from a man in his 70s with acute or convalescent COVID-19. The CDR3 runs from the conserved cysteine through the conserved F or W. The order of the fields is V gene, D gene, J gene, CDR3 DNA, CDR3 protein. A D gene is named only where the DNA matches it firmly.

V gene: TRBV27
D gene: TRBD2
J gene: TRBJ2-7
CDR3 DNA: TGTGCCAGCAGACCACGACTAGCGGGAGTGGGTGGCGAGCAGTACTTC
CDR3 protein: CASRPRLAGVGGEQYF

V gene: TRBV21-1
D gene: NA
J gene: TRBJ2-2
CDR3 DNA: TGTGCCAGCTCGTTCGGACTAGCGGGGGGACGGACCGGGGAGCTGTTTTTT
CDR3 protein: CASSFGLAGGRTGELFF

V gene: TRBV25-1
D gene: NA
J gene: TRBJ2-7
CDR3 DNA: TGTGCCAGCAAGAGAGGGCACGAGCAGTACTTC
CDR3 protein: CASKRGHEQYF

V gene: TRBV27
D gene: TRBD2
J gene: TRBJ2-1
CDR3 DNA: TGTGCCAGCAGTTTACCTGGACTAGCGGGTTACAATGAGCAGTTCTTC
CDR3 protein: CASSLPGLAGYNEQFF

V gene: TRBV5-1
D gene: TRBD2
J gene: TRBJ2-1
CDR3 DNA: TGCGCCAGCAGTCTGAGCGGGAGAGGTAACAATGAGCAGTTCTTC
CDR3 protein: CASSLSGRGNNEQFF

V gene: TRBV7-9
D gene: NA
J gene: TRBJ2-2
CDR3 DNA: TGTGCCAGCAGCTCCATTACGGGACACCCGAACACCGGGGAGCTGTTTTTT
CDR3 protein: CASSSITGHPNTGELFF

V gene: TRBV6-2/TRBV6-3
D gene: TRBD1
J gene: TRBJ1-4
CDR3 DNA: TGTGCCAGCAGCCCGGGACAGGGACGGGAAAAACTGTTTTTT
CDR3 protein: CASSPGQGREKLFF

V gene: TRBV3-1/TRBV3-2
D gene: TRBD1
J gene: TRBJ2-3
CDR3 DNA: TGTGCCAGCAGGAATGACAGGGCTGCAGATACGCAGTATTTT
CDR3 protein: CASRNDRAADTQYF

V gene: TRBV5-1
D gene: TRBD2
J gene: TRBJ2-3
CDR3 DNA: TGCGCCAGCAGCAGTCTTGGGTACGGACTAGCAGCAGATACGCAGTATTTT
CDR3 protein: CASSSLGYGLAADTQYF

V gene: TRBV30
D gene: NA
J gene: TRBJ1-2
CDR3 DNA: TGTGCCTGGAGTGTGACGGGGTACTATGGCTACACCTTC
CDR3 protein: CAWSVTGYYGYTF

V gene: TRBV30
D gene: NA
J gene: TRBJ1-2
CDR3 DNA: TGTGCCTGGAATTGGCAGGGATACGGCTACACCTTC
CDR3 protein: CAWNWQGYGYTF

V gene: TRBV7-2
D gene: NA
J gene: TRBJ2-5
CDR3 DNA: TGTGCCAGCAGCTTAGAGGGACGGACAGAAGAGACCCAGTACTTC
CDR3 protein: CASSLEGRTEETQYF

V gene: TRBV24-1
D gene: TRBD2
J gene: TRBJ2-7
CDR3 DNA: TGTGCCACCAGTGATGGAGGGGCGGGAGACCTATACGAGCAGTACTTC
CDR3 protein: CATSDGGAGDLYEQYF

V gene: TRBV5-4
D gene: TRBD2
J gene: TRBJ2-1
CDR3 DNA: TGTGCCAGCAGCTCGGTCACTAGCGCTGAGCAGTTCTTC
CDR3 protein: CASSSVTSAEQFF

V gene: TRBV7-2
D gene: NA
J gene: TRBJ2-2
CDR3 DNA: TGTGCCAGCAGCTCGGGACTTACCTTGAACACCGGGGAGCTGTTTTTT
CDR3 protein: CASSSGLTLNTGELFF

V gene: TRBV5-1
D gene: TRBD2
J gene: TRBJ2-7
CDR3 DNA: TGCGCCAGCAGCCTCCCAGGACTAGCGGGCGAGCAGTACTTC
CDR3 protein: CASSLPGLAGEQYF